This T cell receptor (beta chain) stems from a study of human T cells and chemical hapten exposure. Turning to the study itself: Per-sample TCR yield variation was attributed mainly to small pooled library volume differences. Study results and caveats: TCRs at a frequency above 1 in 1000 stayed unchanged with DPC sensitization. PT1 expanded TCR counts and patch test score correlated positively.

Time point specified: pre-sensitization, week 0. Treatment here: therapeutic diphenylcyclopropenone sensitization with weekly scalp DPC. CDR1 and CDR2 from the germline V gene are MDHEN and SYDVKM. This CDR3 has 13 residues. Trimming shortened V by 5 bases and J by 4 bases, and 12 bases separated the two germline ends. TCRdb re-called the RACE reads with MiXCR, one entry per CDR3 protein. This table has 150,000 to 200,000 distinct CDR3 sequences, roughly 30% appearing once. As to this clonotype: Its cognate antigen is unknown.

The chain combines TRBV28 with TRBJ2-7; D might be TRBD1 (6 bases). This material consisted of whole blood, taken in connection with sensitization to the hapten diphenylcyclopropenone (DPC). This receptor was identified in a woman between 25 and 40 years old with alopecia areata. Some clones in this sample may be carry-over from other donors' samples. CDR3 sequence: CASSPLDRYEQYF. CDR3 sequence (DNA): TGTGCCAGCAGTCCTCTGGACAGATACGAGCAGTACTTC.